The subject of this entry is one T cell receptor (beta chain). PCR employed 60 Vbeta and 13 Jbeta primers. Data came from immunoSEQ multiplex PCR; TCRdb stores just in-frame clones and leaves some out. This listing includes 150,000 to 200,000 clones. This entry is derived from a study of cytomegalovirus exposure and HLA in healthy donors. The CDR3 is 14 amino acids. Per germline, CDR1 LGHNT and CDR2 FRNRAP. Trimming removed 9 bases from V and 4 bases from J, with 15 bases in between. The sample consisted of PBMCs. The chain is built from TRBV12-5 and TRBJ2-2; tentative D call: TRBD1 (6 bases). This TCR came from a woman under 30 in good health and CMV-seropositive. The CDR3 here is CASQGQGSTGELFF. In DNA, the CDR3 is TGTGCTAGCCAAGGGCAGGGGAGCACCGGGGAGCTGTTTTTT.